Listed below are T cell receptor beta chains from one sample, sequenced in a study of CD8 T cells in ankylosing spondylitis. Each CDR3 protein gets one entry after TCRdb re-called the 5' RACE reads with MiXCR. The sample contains about 300,000 distinct CDR3 sequences, around 10% of which appear only once. The sample comprised blood, either unsorted or a sorted T cell fraction (not recorded which). These TCRs come from a female donor with ankylosing spondylitis or in good health (not recorded which). CDR3s include the opening cysteine and the closing phenylalanine or tryptophan. A D gene is named only where the DNA matches it firmly. Clone size is not always given. Where it is, it says once, few, many or a class for expanded clones.

CDR3 DNA,CDR3 protein,J gene,D gene,clone size,V gene
TGTGCCAGCTCAACAAGCCTGACAGGGGCAGATACGCAGTATTTT,CASSTSLTGADTQYF,TRBJ2-3,TRBD1,NA,TRBV18
TGTGCCAGCAGCCAATGGGGAGAGAACACTGAAGCTTTCTTT,CASSQWGENTEAFF,TRBJ1-1,NA,few,TRBV3-1
TGTGCCAGCAGTCCCCCAGGGGGAAGGCAGCCCCAGCATTTT,CASSPPGGRQPQHF,TRBJ1-5,TRBD1,few,TRBV27
TGTGCCAGCACCAGGACAGGTGGAACAGATACGCAGTATTTT,CASTRTGGTDTQYF,TRBJ2-3,TRBD1,NA,TRBV4-2
TGTGCCAGCAGTGATGCCCCGGGGGATACGCAGTATTTT,CASSDAPGDTQYF,TRBJ2-3,NA,many,TRBV6-4
TGTGCCAGCAGCCACCGCGGACGATCCCCTAACAATGAGCAGTTCTTC,CASSHRGRSPNNEQFF,TRBJ2-1,NA,NA,TRBV14
TGCGCCAGCAGCTTGGTGGCAGGGGCCCAAGAGACCCAGTACTTC,CASSLVAGAQETQYF,TRBJ2-5,NA,few,TRBV5-1
TGTGCCAGCAGCTTCTTAGCGAGCTCCTACGAGCAGTACTTC,CASSFLASSYEQYF,TRBJ2-7,NA,NA,TRBV7-6
TGTGCCACCAGCGCCGGGACAGCAATTTTTTCGGCCCAGTACTTC,CATSAGTAIFSAQYF,TRBJ2-5,TRBD1,many,TRBV15
TGTGCCAGCAGTTTAACGACAGGGGCGAACACTGAAGCTTTCTTT,CASSLTTGANTEAFF,TRBJ1-1,TRBD1,many,TRBV27
TGTGCCAGCAGCTCAGACCGGATGACTAATGAAAAACTGTTTTTT,CASSSDRMTNEKLFF,TRBJ1-4,NA,NA,TRBV5-5
TGTGCCAGCAGCCCGGCCGGGACTAGCGCTTCTCCGACCTACAATGAGCAGTTCTTC,CASSPAGTSASPTYNEQFF,TRBJ2-1,TRBD2,many,TRBV7-8
TGCGCCAGCAGCTTTTCGACTAGCGGCTACAATGAGCAGTTCTTC,CASSFSTSGYNEQFF,TRBJ2-1,TRBD2,many,TRBV5-1
TGTGCCAGCAGCTTAGACAGGGCCGCAACTAATGAAAAACTGTTTTTT,CASSLDRAATNEKLFF,TRBJ1-4,NA,many,TRBV7-8
TGCGCCAGCAGCTTGGCCGGACGCCGACTTCAAGAGACCCAGTACTTC,CASSLAGRRLQETQYF,TRBJ2-5,NA,NA,TRBV5-1
TGTGCCAGCAGTCGAATGACAGGGGGCACCGGGGAGCTGTTTTTT,CASSRMTGGTGELFF,TRBJ2-2,TRBD1,many,TRBV12-3/TRBV12-4
TGCGCCAGCAGCCAAGATGGAAACAGAAAAAACATTCAGTACTTC,CASSQDGNRKNIQYF,TRBJ2-4,NA,few,TRBV4-3
TGCGCCAGCAGCCCGGGGACAGGGGGCTTGGATACGCAGTATTTT,CASSPGTGGLDTQYF,TRBJ2-3,TRBD1,few,TRBV5-1
TGTGCCAGCACCCTAAGAGGGGGCGGGGAGCTGTTTTTT,CASTLRGGGELFF,TRBJ2-2,NA,few,TRBV12-3/TRBV12-4
TGTGCCAGCTCACCTCTTCAGGGGTCTAATGGCTACACCTTC,CASSPLQGSNGYTF,TRBJ1-2,NA,few,TRBV18
TGTGCCAGCAGCCAATTAGGTAGTGAAGCTTTCTTT,CASSQLGSEAFF,TRBJ1-1,NA,many,TRBV3-1
TGCGCCAGCAGCCGCGAGACAGGGGCGGTCTATGAGCAGTTCTTC,CASSRETGAVYEQFF,TRBJ2-1,TRBD1,many,TRBV5-1
TGCAGTGCCACGGGACACCCGAACACTGAAGCTTTCTTT,CSATGHPNTEAFF,TRBJ1-1,NA,many,TRBV20-1
TGTGCCAGCTCACCCGAGGGGGCTGCAGCCAAAAACATTCAGTACTTC,CASSPEGAAAKNIQYF,TRBJ2-4,TRBD1,NA,TRBV18
TGTGCCAGCAGTGAGAGAAATCAGCCCCAGCATTTT,CASSERNQPQHF,TRBJ1-5,NA,many,TRBV6-1
TGTGCCAGCAGCTTAGTACGCGGGAGTGTCACCTACGAGCAGTACTTC,CASSLVRGSVTYEQYF,TRBJ2-7,TRBD2,few,TRBV7-2
TGCAGTGCTAGACTAGTACACCAAGAGACCCAGTACTTC,CSARLVHQETQYF,TRBJ2-5,NA,NA,TRBV20-1
TGCAGTGCTAGAGAAGGGGGTAGCATTATTCACAATGAGCAGTTCTTC,CSAREGGSIIHNEQFF,TRBJ2-1,NA,many,TRBV20-1
TGTGCCAGTAGCTCAGGGAACACTGAAGCTTTCTTT,CASSSGNTEAFF,TRBJ1-1,NA,many,TRBV19
TGTGCCAGCAGTTTGGCGTCTGGGTCAGAGAACACCGGGGAGCTGTTTTTT,CASSLASGSENTGELFF,TRBJ2-2,NA,few,TRBV28
TGTGCCACCAGCGAACCCGCGGTTTCCTATGGCTACACCTTC,CATSEPAVSYGYTF,TRBJ1-2,NA,few,TRBV15
TGCAGTGCTAGAGGCAGTCTGGGACAAGGCAACACCGGGGAGCTGTTTTTT,CSARGSLGQGNTGELFF,TRBJ2-2,NA,NA,TRBV20-1
TGTGCCAGCGGTCGGGGGGACTCCTACGAGCAGTACTTC,CASGRGDSYEQYF,TRBJ2-7,TRBD2,few,TRBV28
TGTGCCAGCAGCCAACCTACTAGCGGACGATACAATGAGCAGTTCTTC,CASSQPTSGRYNEQFF,TRBJ2-1,TRBD2,many,TRBV4-2
TGTGCCAGCAGCTTAGGGGGTCTCAATGAGCAGTTCTTC,CASSLGGLNEQFF,TRBJ2-1,NA,many,TRBV5-1
TGTGCCAGCAGCCCAACAGGGGGCTGGGAGCCCCAGCATTTT,CASSPTGGWEPQHF,TRBJ1-5,TRBD1,many,TRBV12-3/TRBV12-4
TGCAGTGCTCCCGAAACCCGGGACAATGAGCAGTTCTTC,CSAPETRDNEQFF,TRBJ2-1,NA,many,TRBV20-1
TGTGCCTCCAGTGGGGGGGGCCACCTCCCAAACACCATATATTTT,CASSGGGHLPNTIYF,TRBJ1-3,NA,many,TRBV10-3
TGCGCCAGCAGCCTTCCGACTATCTACGAGCAGTACTTC,CASSLPTIYEQYF,TRBJ2-7,NA,many,TRBV5-1
TGTGCCAGCAGCTGGGGCCCTAAGGATTCACCCCTCCACTTT,CASSWGPKDSPLHF,TRBJ1-6,NA,many,TRBV5-5
TGCAGTGCTAGAGACCCAGGACTAGCGGGACTAGGTGAGCAGTTCTTC,CSARDPGLAGLGEQFF,TRBJ2-1,TRBD2,few,TRBV20-1
TGTGCCAGCAGCCCCCGAGGAGGACAATCGAATTCACCCCTCCACTTT,CASSPRGGQSNSPLHF,TRBJ1-6,NA,many,TRBV6-1